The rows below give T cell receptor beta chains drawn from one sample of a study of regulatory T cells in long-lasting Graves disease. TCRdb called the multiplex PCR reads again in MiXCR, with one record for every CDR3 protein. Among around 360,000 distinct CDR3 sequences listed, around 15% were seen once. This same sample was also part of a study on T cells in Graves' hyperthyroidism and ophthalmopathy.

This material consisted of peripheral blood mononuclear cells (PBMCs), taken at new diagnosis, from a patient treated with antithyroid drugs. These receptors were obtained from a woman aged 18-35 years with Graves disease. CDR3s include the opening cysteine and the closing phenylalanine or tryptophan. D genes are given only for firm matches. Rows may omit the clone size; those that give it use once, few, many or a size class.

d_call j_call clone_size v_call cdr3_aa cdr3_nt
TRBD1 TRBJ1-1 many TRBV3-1 CASSHGDREVTEAFF TGTGCCAGCAGCCATGGAGACAGGGAGGTCACTGAAGCTTTCTTT
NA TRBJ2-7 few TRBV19 CASSIGVAYEQYF TGTGCCAGTAGTATTGGGGTCGCCTACGAGCAGTACTTC
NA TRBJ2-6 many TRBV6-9 CASSYGGLGANVLTF TGTGCCAGCAGTTATGGGGGGCTGGGGGCCAACGTCCTGACTTTC
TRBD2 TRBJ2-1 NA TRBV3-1 CASSQANWGGNEQFF TGTGCCAGCAGCCAGGCTAACTGGGGGGGCAATGAGCAGTTCTTC
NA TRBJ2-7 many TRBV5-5 CASSPDLNEQYF TGTGCCAGCAGCCCGGATCTCAACGAGCAGTACTTC
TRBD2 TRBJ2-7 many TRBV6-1 CASIGAGGPFPYEQYF TGTGCCAGCATCGGAGCGGGAGGGCCTTTTCCGTACGAGCAGTACTTC
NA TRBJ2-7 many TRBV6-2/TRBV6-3 CASSPNAYEQYF TGTGCCAGCAGCCCTAACGCCTACGAGCAGTACTTC
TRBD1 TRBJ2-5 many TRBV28 CASSSLQGQGGPQETQYF TGTGCCAGCAGCAGCCTACAAGGACAGGGGGGGCCCCAAGAGACCCAGTACTTC
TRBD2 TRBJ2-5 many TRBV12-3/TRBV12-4 CASRPSGSGTQYF TGTGCCAGCAGACCCAGCGGGAGTGGGACCCAGTACTTC
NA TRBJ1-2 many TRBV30 CAWSRAGIGGYTF TGTGCCTGGAGTAGGGCAGGGATTGGGGGCTACACCTTC
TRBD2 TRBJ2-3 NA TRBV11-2 CASSLASGGPSPDTQYF TGTGCCAGCAGCTTGGCTAGCGGGGGGCCCAGCCCAGATACGCAGTATTTT
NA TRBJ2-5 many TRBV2 CASSERTGKETQYF TGTGCCAGCAGTGAAAGAACAGGGAAAGAGACCCAGTACTTC
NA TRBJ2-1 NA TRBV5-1 CASSLGRLYNEQFF TGCGCCAGCAGCTTGGGACGGCTTTACAATGAGCAGTTCTTC
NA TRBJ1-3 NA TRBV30 CACHRSGNTIYF TGTGCCTGCCATAGGAGTGGAAACACCATATATTTT
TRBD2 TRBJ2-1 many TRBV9 CASSVAASGPRPFF TGTGCCAGCAGCGTAGCGGCTAGCGGCCCGAGGCCGTTCTTC
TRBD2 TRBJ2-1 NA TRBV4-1 CASSPSIAGERNEQFF TGCGCCAGCAGCCCGTCTATAGCGGGAGAACGCAATGAGCAGTTCTTC
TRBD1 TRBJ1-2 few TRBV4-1 CASSKAQGDYGYTF TGCGCCAGCAGCAAAGCTCAGGGGGACTATGGCTACACCTTC
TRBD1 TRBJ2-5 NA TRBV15 CATSRGYRGETQYF TGTGCCACCAGCAGAGGGTACAGGGGAGAGACCCAGTACTTC
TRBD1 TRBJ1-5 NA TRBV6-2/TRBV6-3 CASSYFGQGNNQPQHF TGTGCCAGCAGTTACTTTGGACAGGGGAACAATCAGCCCCAGCATTTT
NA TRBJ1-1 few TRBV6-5 CASSYSVGTEAFF TGTGCCAGCAGTTACTCGGTGGGGACTGAAGCTTTCTTT
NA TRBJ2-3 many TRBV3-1 CASSHRGTDTQYF TGTGCCAGCAGCCACCGAGGGACAGATACGCAGTATTTT
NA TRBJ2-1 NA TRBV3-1 CASSQEGTRYNEQFF TGTGCCAGCAGCCAAGAGGGGACCAGATACAATGAGCAGTTCTTC